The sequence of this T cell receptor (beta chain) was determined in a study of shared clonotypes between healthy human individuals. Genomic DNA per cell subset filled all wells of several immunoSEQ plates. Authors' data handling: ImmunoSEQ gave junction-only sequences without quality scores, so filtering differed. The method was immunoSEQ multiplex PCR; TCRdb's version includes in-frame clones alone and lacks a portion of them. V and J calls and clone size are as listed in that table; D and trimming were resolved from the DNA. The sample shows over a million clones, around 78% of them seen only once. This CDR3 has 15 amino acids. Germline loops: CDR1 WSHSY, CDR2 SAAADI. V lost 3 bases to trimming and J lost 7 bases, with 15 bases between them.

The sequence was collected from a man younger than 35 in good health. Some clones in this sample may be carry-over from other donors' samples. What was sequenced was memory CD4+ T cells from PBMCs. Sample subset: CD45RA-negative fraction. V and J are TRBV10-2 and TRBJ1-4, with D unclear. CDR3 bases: TGCGCCAGCAGTGACCCTACCCTTCTAGCTGAAAAACTGTTTTTT. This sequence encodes CASSDPTLLAEKLFF.